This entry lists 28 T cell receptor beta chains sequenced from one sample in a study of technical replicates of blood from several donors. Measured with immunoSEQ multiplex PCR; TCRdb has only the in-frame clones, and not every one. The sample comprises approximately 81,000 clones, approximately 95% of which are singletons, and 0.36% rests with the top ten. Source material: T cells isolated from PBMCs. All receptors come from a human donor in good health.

CDR3 DNA sequence: TGTGCCAGCAGCGTAGAAGGCGGGAGGAGTTTAGGGACCGGGGAGCTGTTTTTT. Protein product: CASSVEGGRSLGTGELFF. V and J are TRBV9 and TRBJ2-2, with 8 bases aligning to TRBD2. Per the germline V gene, CDR1 is SGDLS and CDR2 is YYNGEE. V shed 0 bases, J shed 5 bases, and the junction held 12 bases outside the gene matches. The CDR3 runs to 18 residues. Complete variable domain (other parts from reference TRBV9 and TRBJ2-2): DSGVTQTPKHLITATGQRVTLRCSPRSGDLSVYWYQQSLDQGLQFLIQYYNGEERAKGNILERFSAQQFPDLHSELNLSSLELGDSALYFCASSVEGGRSLGTGELFFGEGSRLTVL.

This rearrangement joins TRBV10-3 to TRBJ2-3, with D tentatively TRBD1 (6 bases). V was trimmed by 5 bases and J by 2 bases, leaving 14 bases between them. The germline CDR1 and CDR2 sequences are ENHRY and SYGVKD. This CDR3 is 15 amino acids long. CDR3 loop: CAISLTGSTTDTQYF. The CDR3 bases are TGTGCCATCAGTCTAACAGGGTCCACCACAGATACGCAGTATTTT.

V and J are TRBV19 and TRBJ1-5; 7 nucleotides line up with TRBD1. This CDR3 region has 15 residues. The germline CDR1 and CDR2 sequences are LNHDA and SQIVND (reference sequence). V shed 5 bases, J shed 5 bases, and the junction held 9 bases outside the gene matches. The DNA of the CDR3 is TGTGCCAGTAGTCCAGGGGGATACTTATATCAGCCCCAGCATTTT. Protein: CASSPGGYLYQPQHF. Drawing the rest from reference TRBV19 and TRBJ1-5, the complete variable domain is DGGITQSPKYLFRKEGQNVTLSCEQNLNHDAMYWYRQDPGQGLRLIYYSQIVNDFQKGDIAEGYSVSREKKESFPLTVTSAQKNPTAFYLCASSPGGYLYQPQHFGDGTRLSIL.

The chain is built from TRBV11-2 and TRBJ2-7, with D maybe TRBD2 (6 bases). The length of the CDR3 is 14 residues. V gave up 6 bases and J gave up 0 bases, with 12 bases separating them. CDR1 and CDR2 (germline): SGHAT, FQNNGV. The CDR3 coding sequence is TGTGCCAGCAGTCGCGGGACCTCCTCCTACGAGCAGTACTTC. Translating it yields CASSRGTSSYEQYF.

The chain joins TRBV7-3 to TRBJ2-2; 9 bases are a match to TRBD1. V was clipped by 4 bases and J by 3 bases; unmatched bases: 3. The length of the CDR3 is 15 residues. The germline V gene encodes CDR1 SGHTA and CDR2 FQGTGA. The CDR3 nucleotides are TGTGCCAGCAGCTATACAGGGGGCGACACCGGGGAGCTGTTTTTT. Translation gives CASSYTGGDTGELFF.

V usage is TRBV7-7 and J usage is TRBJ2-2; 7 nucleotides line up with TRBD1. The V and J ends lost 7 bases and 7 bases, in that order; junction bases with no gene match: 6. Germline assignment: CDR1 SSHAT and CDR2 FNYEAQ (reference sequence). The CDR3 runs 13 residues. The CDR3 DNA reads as TGTGCCAGCACCCCGACAGGGAGCGGGGAGCTGTTTTTT. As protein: CASTPTGSGELFF.

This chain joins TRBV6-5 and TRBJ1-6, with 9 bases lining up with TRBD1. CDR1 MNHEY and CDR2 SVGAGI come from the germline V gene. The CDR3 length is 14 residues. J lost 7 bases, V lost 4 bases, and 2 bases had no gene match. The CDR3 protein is CASSLQGANSPLHF. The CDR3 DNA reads TGTGCCAGCAGTTTACAGGGGGCGAATTCACCCCTCCACTTT.

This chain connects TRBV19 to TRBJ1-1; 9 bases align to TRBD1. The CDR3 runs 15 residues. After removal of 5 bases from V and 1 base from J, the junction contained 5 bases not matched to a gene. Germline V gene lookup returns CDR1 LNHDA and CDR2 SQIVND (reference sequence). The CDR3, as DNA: TGTGCCAGTAGTCTACCGGGACAGGGGAACACTGAAGCTTTCTTT. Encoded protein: CASSLPGQGNTEAFF.

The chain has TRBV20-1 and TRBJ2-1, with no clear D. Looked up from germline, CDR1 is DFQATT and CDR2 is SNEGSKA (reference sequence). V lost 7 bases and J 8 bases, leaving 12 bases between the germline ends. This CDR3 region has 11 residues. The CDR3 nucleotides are TGCAGTGTCAACACCTTTTATGAGCAGTTCTTC. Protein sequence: CSVNTFYEQFF.

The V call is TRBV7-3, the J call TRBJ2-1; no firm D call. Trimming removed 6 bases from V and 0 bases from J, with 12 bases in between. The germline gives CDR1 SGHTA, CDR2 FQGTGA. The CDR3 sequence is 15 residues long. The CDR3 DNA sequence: TGTGCCAGCAGTTTACTTGTTAGCTCCTACAATGAGCAGTTCTTC. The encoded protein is CASSLLVSSYNEQFF.

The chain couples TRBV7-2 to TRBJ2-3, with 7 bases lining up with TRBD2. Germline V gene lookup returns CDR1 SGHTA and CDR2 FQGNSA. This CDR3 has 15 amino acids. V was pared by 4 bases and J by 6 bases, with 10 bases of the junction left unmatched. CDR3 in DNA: TGTGCCAGCAGCTGGGGAGGGGCAGGGACCGATACGCAGTATTTT. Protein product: CASSWGGAGTDTQYF.

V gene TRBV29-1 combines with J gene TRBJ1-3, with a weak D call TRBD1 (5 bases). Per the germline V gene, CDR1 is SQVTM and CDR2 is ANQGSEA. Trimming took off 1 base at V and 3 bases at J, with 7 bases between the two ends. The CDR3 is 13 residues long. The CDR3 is CSVEGRGGNTIYF. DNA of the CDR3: TGCAGCGTTGAAGGAAGGGGTGGAAACACCATATATTTT.

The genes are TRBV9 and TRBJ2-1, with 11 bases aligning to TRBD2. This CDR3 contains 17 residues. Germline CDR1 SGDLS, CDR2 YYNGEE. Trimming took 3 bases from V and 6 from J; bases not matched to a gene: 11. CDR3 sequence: CASSGIFLAGGGNEQFF. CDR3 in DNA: TGTGCCAGCAGCGGAATATTCCTAGCGGGAGGCGGCAATGAGCAGTTCTTC. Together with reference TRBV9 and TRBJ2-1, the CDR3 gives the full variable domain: DSGVTQTPKHLITATGQRVTLRCSPRSGDLSVYWYQQSLDQGLQFLIQYYNGEERAKGNILERFSAQQFPDLHSELNLSSLELGDSALYFCASSGIFLAGGGNEQFFGPGTRLTVL.

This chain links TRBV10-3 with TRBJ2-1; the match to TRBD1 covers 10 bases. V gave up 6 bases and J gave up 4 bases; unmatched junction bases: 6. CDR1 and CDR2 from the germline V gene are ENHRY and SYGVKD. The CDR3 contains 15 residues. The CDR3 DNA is TGTGCCATCAGGAAGAGGACAGGGGGATACAATGAGCAGTTCTTC. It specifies CAIRKRTGGYNEQFF.

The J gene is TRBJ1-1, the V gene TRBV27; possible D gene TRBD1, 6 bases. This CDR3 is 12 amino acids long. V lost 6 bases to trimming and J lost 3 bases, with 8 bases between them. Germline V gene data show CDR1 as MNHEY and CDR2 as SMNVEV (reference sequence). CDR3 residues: CASRSGDTEAFF. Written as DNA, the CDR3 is TGTGCCAGCAGATCAGGGGACACTGAAGCTTTCTTT.

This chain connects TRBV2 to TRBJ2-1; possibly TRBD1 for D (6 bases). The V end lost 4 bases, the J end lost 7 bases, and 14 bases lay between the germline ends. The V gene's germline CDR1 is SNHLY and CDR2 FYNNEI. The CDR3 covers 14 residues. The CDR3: CASSVKAGANEQFF. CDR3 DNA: TGTGCCAGCAGTGTGAAGGCAGGGGCAAATGAGCAGTTCTTC.

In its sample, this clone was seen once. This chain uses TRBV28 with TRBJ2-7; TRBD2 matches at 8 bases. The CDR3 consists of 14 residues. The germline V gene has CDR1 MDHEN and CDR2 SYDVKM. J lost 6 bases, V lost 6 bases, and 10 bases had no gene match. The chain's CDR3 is CASREGLGSREQYF. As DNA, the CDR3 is TGTGCCAGCAGGGAGGGACTAGGGAGCCGCGAGCAGTACTTC.

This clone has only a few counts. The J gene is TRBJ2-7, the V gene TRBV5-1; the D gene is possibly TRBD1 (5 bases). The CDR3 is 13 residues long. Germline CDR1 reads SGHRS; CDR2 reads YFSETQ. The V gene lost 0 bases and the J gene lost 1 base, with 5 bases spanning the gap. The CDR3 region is CASSLGQSYEQYF. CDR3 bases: TGCGCCAGCAGCTTGGGACAGTCCTACGAGCAGTACTTC.

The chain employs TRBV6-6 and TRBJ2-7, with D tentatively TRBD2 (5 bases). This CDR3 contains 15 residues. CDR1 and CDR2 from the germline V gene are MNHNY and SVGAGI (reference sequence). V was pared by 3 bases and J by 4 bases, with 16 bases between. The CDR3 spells CASSYRAEVPYEQYF. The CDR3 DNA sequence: TGTGCCAGCAGTTATAGGGCGGAGGTACCTTACGAGCAGTACTTC.

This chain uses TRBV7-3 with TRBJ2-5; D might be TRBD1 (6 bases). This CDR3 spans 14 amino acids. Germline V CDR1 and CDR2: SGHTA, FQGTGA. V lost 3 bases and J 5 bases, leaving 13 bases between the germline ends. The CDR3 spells CASSLDSRTETQYF. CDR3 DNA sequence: TGTGCCAGCAGCTTGGACAGCCGAACGGAGACCCAGTACTTC.

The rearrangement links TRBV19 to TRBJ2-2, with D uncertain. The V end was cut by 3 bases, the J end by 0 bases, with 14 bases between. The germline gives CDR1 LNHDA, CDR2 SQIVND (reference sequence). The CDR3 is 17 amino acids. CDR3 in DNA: TGTGCCAGTAGTATTTCATGGCTCATGGCGAACACCGGGGAGCTGTTTTTT. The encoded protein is CASSISWLMANTGELFF.

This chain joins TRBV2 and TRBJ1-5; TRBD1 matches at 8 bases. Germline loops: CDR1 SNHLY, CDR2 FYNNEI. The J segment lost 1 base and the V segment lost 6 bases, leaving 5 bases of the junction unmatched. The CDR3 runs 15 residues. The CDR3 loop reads CASRERTGSNQPQHF. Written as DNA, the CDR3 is TGTGCCAGCAGGGAGAGGACAGGGAGCAATCAGCCCCAGCATTTT.

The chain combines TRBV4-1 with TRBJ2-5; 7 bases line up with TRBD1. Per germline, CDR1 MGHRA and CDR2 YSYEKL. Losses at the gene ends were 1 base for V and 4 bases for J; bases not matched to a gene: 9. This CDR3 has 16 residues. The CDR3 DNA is TGCGCCAGCAGCCAAGTGTCCACAGGGGCTGGAGAGACCCAGTACTTC. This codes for CASSQVSTGAGETQYF.

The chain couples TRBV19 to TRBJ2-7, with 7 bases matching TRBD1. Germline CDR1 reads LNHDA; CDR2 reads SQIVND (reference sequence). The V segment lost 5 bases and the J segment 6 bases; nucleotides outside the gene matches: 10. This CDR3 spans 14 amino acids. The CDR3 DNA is TGTGCCAGTAGTTTACAGGGGTTGTGGAGCGAGCAGTACTTC. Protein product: CASSLQGLWSEQYF. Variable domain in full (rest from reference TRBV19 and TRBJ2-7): DGGITQSPKYLFRKEGQNVTLSCEQNLNHDAMYWYRQDPGQGLRLIYYSQIVNDFQKGDIAEGYSVSREKKESFPLTVTSAQKNPTAFYLCASSLQGLWSEQYFGPGTRLTVT.

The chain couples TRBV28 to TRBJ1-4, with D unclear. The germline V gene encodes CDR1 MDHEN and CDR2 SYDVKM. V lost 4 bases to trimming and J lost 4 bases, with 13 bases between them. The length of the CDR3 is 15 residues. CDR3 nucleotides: TGTGCCAGCAGTTCCGGACTTGCCCTTAATGAAAAACTGTTTTTT. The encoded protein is CASSSGLALNEKLFF.

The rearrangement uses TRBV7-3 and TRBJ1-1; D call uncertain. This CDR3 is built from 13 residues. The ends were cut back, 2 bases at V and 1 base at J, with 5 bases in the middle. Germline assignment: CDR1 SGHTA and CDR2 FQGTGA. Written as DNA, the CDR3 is TGTGCCAGCAGCTTAGCGTGGAACACTGAAGCTTTCTTT. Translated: CASSLAWNTEAFF.

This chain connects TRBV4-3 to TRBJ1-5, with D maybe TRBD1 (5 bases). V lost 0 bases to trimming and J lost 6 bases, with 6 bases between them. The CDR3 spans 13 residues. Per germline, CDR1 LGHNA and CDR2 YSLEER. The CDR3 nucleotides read TGCGCCAGCAGCCAAGATAGGGGTCAGCCCCAGCATTTT. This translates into CASSQDRGQPQHF.

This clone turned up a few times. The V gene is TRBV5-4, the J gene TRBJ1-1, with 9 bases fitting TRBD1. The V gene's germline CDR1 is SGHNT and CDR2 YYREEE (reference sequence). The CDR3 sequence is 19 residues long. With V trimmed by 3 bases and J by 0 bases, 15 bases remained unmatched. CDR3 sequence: CASSSATKRGQGMNTEAFF. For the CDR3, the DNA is TGTGCCAGCAGCTCCGCTACAAAACGCGGACAGGGGATGAACACTGAAGCTTTCTTT.